This section outlines one T cell receptor (beta chain) sequence together with its context. The antigen it recognizes is unknown. Base-call qualities are not available, and no considerably larger clone is one nucleotide away. This specimen comes from a study of blood T cell repertoires in COVID-19 (TCRdb year 2020). In the study overall: Samples from collaborators originated in the United States, Italy and Spain and spanned both the acute and convalescent phases of COVID-19. Where available, HLA class I and class II types were obtained from metadata supplied by the sample provider rather than from assay-based typing. Samples came from the ongoing ImmuneRACE study (first 160 participants) plus 1,254 subjects from 6 global collaborators. The repertoires were made available in a free public database intended to serve as a resource for research on the immune response to SARS-CoV-2. Sample metadata almost always included a de-identified subject ID, COVID-19 status, age in years and sex. The prospective study material was composed of cDNA or gDNA derived from T cells, B-cell-depleted T cells, or PBMCs. The dataset comprised deeply sampled blood TCRbeta repertoires from subjects exposed to, actively infected with, or recovered from COVID-19.

Overall results and qualifications from the work: The quantity of clinical and demographic metadata differed by source and by participant and was supplied without curation.

The immunoSEQ Assay, a bias-controlled multiplex PCR, was used to amplify TCRbeta CDR3 regions from genomic DNA. In the authors' own workflow: Nucleated cell counts per sample were estimated from amplification of reference gene primers within the assay. To quantify the absolute abundance of each unique TCRbeta CDR3 rearrangement, sequence reads were collapsed and filtered. Productive Simpson clonality was computed per sample as the square root of Simpson's diversity index over productive rearrangements. TCRdb's version of the immuneACCESS table is confined to in-frame rearrangements and falls short of the full clone set. An unresolved V gene accounts for under half of the shortfall where checked; the remainder is of unknown origin. That table supplies the V and J calls and clone size; D and trimming were determined from the DNA. Across this sample there are more than 200,000 clones, with around nine tenths seen only once. The ten largest clones add up to approximately 2% of the sample.

Participants in the prospective study were aged roughly 18 to 100 years, lived in more than 20 United States geographic areas, and enrolled through a virtual design. In the prospective study, participants were assigned to cohorts based on the clinical history participants reported in a screening survey and a study questionnaire. ImmuneRACE Cohort 3 recovered participants were defined by two consecutive negative NP/OP PCR tests, healthcare professional clearance, or symptom resolution. In the prospective study, whole blood, serum and a nasopharyngeal or oropharyngeal swab were collected from each participant by mobile phlebotomists. Participants in the prospective study had the option to provide additional blood draws and questionnaires over a roughly 2-month period. Prospective study blood samples were shipped either frozen or at room temperature before DNA extraction. V was cut back by 2 bases and J by 4 bases, leaving a gap of 17 bases between them. The germline V gene supplies CDR1 MNHNS and CDR2 SASEGT. The CDR3 sequence holds 16 residues, the cysteine and phenylalanine included. Just CDR3 DNA is preserved here, 48 bases in frame from base 1.

The receptor was derived from a woman between 18 and 29 years old who had recovered from COVID-19. Sequencing was carried out using PBMCs or T cells enriched from blood (not recorded which). Recombination joined TRBV6-1 with TRBJ1-2, with a tentative D gene TRBD1 over 6 matching bases. The DNA sequence follows: TGTGCCAGCAGTGAAAAGGGTCACAGGGTACTCTATGGCTACACCTTC. Its protein product is CASSEKGHRVLYGYTF.